This TCR beta chain originates from a study of T-cell reconstitution after alpha-beta-depleted transplantation in children. Preparation of the TCRbeta library involved a method that used unique molecular identifiers. TCRdb processed the PCR reads anew with MiXCR; each CDR3 protein has one entry. Of roughly 500,000 distinct CDR3 sequences listed, approximately 20% were seen once; the top ten hold less than 4%. This clonotype was detected a few times. CDR1 is SGHRS and CDR2 is YFSETQ in the germline V gene. J gave up 6 bases and V 4 bases, and 12 bases lay outside the gene matches. There are 16 residues in the CDR3.

The receptor was isolated from a human donor who donated a stem cell graft to a child with acute lymphoblastic leukemia. This material consisted of PBMCs from the stem cell graft donor, taken from the stem cell graft. The chain combines TRBV5-1 with TRBJ2-2, with 7 bases lining up with TRBD2. The CDR3, as DNA: TGCGCCAGCAGCCCCCTGGCGGGAGTTAGGCCCGGGGAGCTGTTTTTT. As protein: CASSPLAGVRPGELFF.